The present TCR beta chain was sequenced within a study of human T cells and chemical hapten exposure. On the study more broadly: All patients underwent weekly scalp dosing with diphenylcyclopropenone for the full roughly 25-week study. Epicutaneous patch tests delivered 0.01% DPC to the upper back, with evaluation at 6 days.

TCRdb re-analysed the RACE reads in MiXCR, keeping a single row per CDR3 protein. The sample carries over 65,000 distinct CDR3 sequences, around 10% recorded once. The CDR3 runs 14 residues. Trimming took off 0 bases at V and 10 bases at J, with 10 bases between the two ends. CDR1 and CDR2 from the germline V gene are SGHAT and FQNNGV. The time point here: patch test 2, 6 weeks after DPC sensitization. Treatment given: therapeutic diphenylcyclopropenone sensitization with weekly scalp DPC. Total RNA was isolated from whole blood that had not been fractionated. The rearrangement joins TRBV11-2 to TRBJ1-6; maybe TRBD1 (6 bases). The source was whole blood, collected in connection with sensitization to the hapten diphenylcyclopropenone (DPC). The TCR sequence derives from a man aged 18 to 30 with alopecia areata. Some clones in this sample may be carry-over from other donors' samples. In DNA, the CDR3 is TGTGCCAGCAGCTTAGATCAGGGGCGATCACCCCTCCACTTT. Translating gives CASSLDQGRSPLHF.